The 28 T cell receptor beta chains presented below share a single source sample, sequenced in a study of post-analysis software for immune sequencing data. Notes on the study in general: TRBV5-6, TRBV5-1 and TRBV20-1 were among roughly five TRBV segments more frequent in patients than controls.

Unique molecular identifiers featured in each of the TCR beta cDNA libraries. TCRdb re-derived calls from the PCR reads in MiXCR, one entry per CDR3 protein. Among about 380,000 distinct CDR3 sequences listed, 30% to 45% were seen once. These receptors are not linked to any known antigen. Sequenced: blood. The receptors here all came from a girl between 10 and 17 years old with multiple sclerosis.

The rearrangement joins TRBV5-1 to TRBJ2-1; D uncertain. Germline values: CDR1 SGHRS, CDR2 YFSETQ. V dropped 0 bases and J dropped 2 bases, with 6 bases sitting between them. The CDR3 has 14 amino acids. This CDR3 is CASSLERTYNEQFF. In nucleotides, the CDR3 is TGCGCCAGCAGCTTGGAGAGGACCTACAATGAGCAGTTCTTC. The variable domain in full, with the rest retrieved from reference TRBV5-1 and TRBJ2-1, is KAGVTQTPRYLIKTRGQQVTLSCSPISGHRSVSWYQQTPGQGLQFLFEYFSETQRNKGNFPGRFSGRQFSNSRSEMNVSTLELGDSALYLCASSLERTYNEQFFGPGTRLTVL.

This clonotype was picked up a small number of times. The chain joins TRBV20-1 to TRBJ2-7; tentatively, D is TRBD1 (6 bases). The CDR3 runs 12 residues. The germline V gene has CDR1 DFQATT and CDR2 SNEGSKA (reference sequence). Trimming shortened V by 6 bases and J by 1 base, and 10 bases separated the two germline ends. The CDR3 protein is CSARTESYEQYF. The CDR3 region has the DNA TGCAGTGCCAGGACAGAGTCCTACGAGCAGTACTTC.

This clonotype was detected only a few times. This CDR3 is CASSSQGGTIPLHF. The CDR3 bases are TGTGCCAGCAGTTCCCAAGGTGGGACGATACCCCTCCACTTT. This rearrangement joins TRBV12-3 or TRBV12-4 to TRBJ1-6, with a weak D call TRBD1 (5 bases). Trimming removed 4 bases at V and 12 bases at J, with 16 bases between. This CDR3 is built from 14 residues.

The rearrangement uses TRBV9 and TRBJ1-2, with D unresolved. Between the trimmed V and J ends, which lost 3 bases and 7 bases, there was a span of 16 bases. CDR3 length: 14 residues. Germline V CDR1 and CDR2: SGDLS, YYNGEE. The CDR3 nucleotides read TGTGCCAGCAGCGGACCCGGGAGGGTACTTGGCTACACCTTC. Residues: CASSGPGRVLGYTF.

The table lists this clonotype with a few counts. This chain connects TRBV12-3 or TRBV12-4 to TRBJ2-7; D may match TRBD1 or TRBD2 (5 bases each). The length of the CDR3 is 12 residues. Trimming stripped 1 base from V and 12 bases from J, with 13 bases between. The CDR3 protein is CASSLGSGTSYF. The CDR3, as DNA: TGTGCCAGCAGTTTAGGATCGGGGACGTCGTACTTC.

This clonotype was seen a handful of times. Here the CDR3 reads CASSPHQGSYEQYF. The CDR3 coding sequence is TGTGCCAGCAGTCCCCATCAGGGCTCCTACGAGCAGTACTTC. The V gene is TRBV28, the J gene TRBJ2-7, with D maybe TRBD1 (5 bases). This CDR3 is built from 14 residues. Germline CDR1 and CDR2: MDHEN and SYDVKM. Trimming took 5 bases from V and 0 from J, leaving 11 bases between them.

In this sample, this clonotype turned up many times. This chain joins TRBV20-1 and TRBJ2-7, with 7 bases lining up with TRBD1. V trimming: 3 bases; J trimming: 3 bases; junction bases outside the gene matches: 5. The germline V gene encodes CDR1 DFQATT and CDR2 SNEGSKA (reference sequence). The CDR3 is 13 residues long. The CDR3 sequence: CSARARGFYEQYF. In DNA, the CDR3 is TGCAGTGCTAGGGCCAGGGGGTTCTACGAGCAGTACTTC.

The J gene is TRBJ2-5, the V gene TRBV7-2; D perhaps matches TRBD1 (6 bases). CDR1 and CDR2 from the germline V gene are SGHTA and FQGNSA. V lost 1 base, J lost 11 bases, and 17 bases lay in between. The CDR3 contains 14 residues. The CDR3 DNA is TGTGCCAGCAGCTTAGAGGGGGTTAGGGGTGAGCAGTACTTC. Protein product: CASSLEGVRGEQYF.

The sample holds a few counts of this clonotype. CDR3 DNA sequence: TGCAGCGTTTGGGGGTACGCTGAAGCTTTCTTT. Encoded protein: CSVWGYAEAFF. The V and J genes are TRBV29-1 and TRBJ1-1, with D maybe TRBD1 (5 bases). The V gene lost 5 bases and the J gene lost 6 bases, with 10 bases spanning the gap. Per germline, CDR1 SQVTM and CDR2 ANQGSEA. This CDR3 has 11 residues. The variable domain in full, with the rest retrieved from reference TRBV29-1 and TRBJ1-1, is SAVISQKPSRDICQRGTSLTIQCQVDSQVTMMFWYRQQPGQSLTLIATANQGSEATYESGFVIDKFPISRPNLTFSTLTVSNMSPEDSSIYLCSVWGYAEAFFGQGTRLTVV.

About this clonotype itself: At one end the junction does not follow the germline gene, possibly because of a read error. The chain couples TRBV6-2 or TRBV6-3 to TRBJ1-5; D uncertain. The CDR3 contains 15 residues. The germline CDR1 and CDR2 sequences are MNHEY and SVGEGT. The CDR3 coding sequence is TGTGCCAGCGGTTACGACGGTTTGAGCAATCAGCCCCAGCATTTT. Residues: CASGYDGLSNQPQHF.

This clonotype was found a few times. The V call is TRBV7-9, the J call TRBJ1-1, with D maybe TRBD1 (5 bases). This CDR3 has 13 residues. The V end was cut by 6 bases, the J end by 1 base, with 9 bases between. The germline V gene has CDR1 SEHNR and CDR2 FQNEAQ (reference sequence). CDR3 sequence: CASRLTGNTEAFF. CDR3 sequence (DNA): TGTGCCAGCAGGTTAACAGGGAACACTGAAGCTTTCTTT. Combining the CDR3 with reference TRBV7-9 and TRBJ1-1 gives the whole variable domain DTGVSQNPRHKITKRGQNVTFRCDPISEHNRLYWYRQTLGQGPEFLTYFQNEAQLEKSRLLSDRFSAERPKGSFSTLEIQRTEQGDSAMYLCASRLTGNTEAFFGQGTRLTVV.

This clonotype has just a few counts. This may be a read error: a much more frequent sequence differs by one nucleotide. The V gene is TRBV6-2 or TRBV6-3, the J gene TRBJ1-5; D call uncertain. Germline CDR1 MNHEY, CDR2 SVGEGT. The CDR3 length is 14 residues. CDR3 in amino acids: CAGSYMTLNQPQHF. The CDR3 bases are TGTGCCGGCAGTTACATGACCTTAAATCAGCCCCAGCATTTT.

V and J are TRBV2 and TRBJ2-4, with 7 bases identical to TRBD2. J lost 6 bases, V lost 5 bases, and 7 bases had no gene match. Germline V gene sequence: CDR1 SNHLY, CDR2 FYNNEI. This CDR3 is 14 amino acids long. CDR3 nucleotide sequence: TGTGCCAGCAGTCGACTAGCCTCGAGAAACATTCAGTACTTC. It yields the protein CASSRLASRNIQYF.

The CDR3 loop reads CASSLGRTDSYGYTF. CDR3 DNA sequence: TGTGCCAGCAGCTTGGGCCGTACGGACTCCTATGGCTACACCTTC. The chain uses TRBV7-8 and TRBJ1-2; D is unclear. The CDR3 sequence is 15 residues long. CDR1 and CDR2 (germline): SGHVS, FQNEAQ. Trimming cost V 3 bases and J 4 bases, with 15 bases left between them.

The chain employs TRBV24-1 and TRBJ2-7; D gene unclear. The germline CDR1 and CDR2 sequences are KGHDR and SFDVKD. With 5 bases removed from V and 0 bases from J, the gap between germline ends came to 13 bases. This CDR3 spans 15 amino acids. CDR3 nucleotides: TGTGCCACCAGTGCTTCAGTTGCAGGCTCCTACGAGCAGTACTTC. This gives the protein CATSASVAGSYEQYF.

This clonotype was detected only a few times. At one of its ends the junction is not consistent with the germline gene, which may arise from a read error. The CDR3 sequence is CASSPAGNTGELFF. Here the CDR3 DNA reads TGCGCCAGCAGCCCGGCGGGGAACACCGGGGAACTGTTTTTT. The chain is built from TRBV5-1 and TRBJ2-2, with D possibly matching TRBD2 (6 bases). This CDR3 has 14 residues. Germline V gene data show CDR1 as SGHRS and CDR2 as YFSETQ.

The rearrangement joins TRBV7-9 to TRBJ2-1; possible D gene TRBD1, 5 bases. This CDR3 region has 16 residues. The germline CDR1 and CDR2 sequences are SEHNR and FQNEAQ (reference sequence). Trimming pared 0 bases from V and 4 bases from J, leaving 13 bases between. The CDR3 region is CASSLALRERYNEQFF. The CDR3 DNA sequence: TGTGCCAGCAGCTTAGCCCTCAGGGAACGGTACAATGAGCAGTTCTTC.

In DNA form, the CDR3 reads TGTGCCAGCAGTCCAACGAATCTCCCCCCAGATACGCAGTATTTT. Translated: CASSPTNLPPDTQYF. This chain joins TRBV27 and TRBJ2-3; D gene uncertain. The CDR3 covers 15 residues. From germline, CDR1 is MNHEY and CDR2 SMNVEV (reference sequence). V lost 5 bases to trimming and J lost 4 bases, with 16 bases between them.

J is TRBJ1-5 and V is TRBV12-3 or TRBV12-4; D is ambiguous. The CDR3 is made up of 11 amino acids. With 6 bases removed from V and 6 bases from J, the gap between germline ends came to 6 bases. The CDR3 reads CASSSGQPQHF. The CDR3 nucleotides read TGTGCCAGCAGCTCGGGTCAGCCCCAGCATTTT.

The sample holds a few counts of this clonotype. The chain couples TRBV4-3 to TRBJ2-3; TRBD1 or TRBD2 may be the D gene (5 bases each). This CDR3 contains 13 residues. Trimming shortened V by 2 bases and J by 10 bases, and 13 bases separated the two germline ends. CDR1 LGHNA and CDR2 YSLEER come from the germline V gene. CDR3 DNA sequence: TGCGCCAGCAGCCAATGGGACGGCCAGGCGCAGTATTTT. Residues: CASSQWDGQAQYF.

The chain combines TRBV27 with TRBJ2-7, with D maybe TRBD1 (6 bases). CDR1 MNHEY and CDR2 SMNVEV come from the germline V gene (reference sequence). V dropped 6 bases and J dropped 0 bases, with 9 bases sitting between them. This CDR3 spans 13 amino acids. The CDR3 DNA follows: TGTGCCAGCAGACAGGGAAGCTCCTACGAGCAGTACTTC. It translates to CASRQGSSYEQYF.

The table lists this clonotype with a few counts. The chain links TRBV6-6 to TRBJ2-7; D is possibly TRBD1 or TRBD2 (6 bases each). V was shortened by 2 bases and J by 0 bases, with 17 bases between the two germline ends. The germline gives CDR1 MNHNY, CDR2 SVGAGI (reference sequence). CDR3 size: 17 residues. The CDR3: CASSYGGLRTASYEQYF. The CDR3 coding sequence is TGTGCCAGCAGTTACGGGGGGTTGAGGACAGCCTCCTACGAGCAGTACTTC.

This clonotype has more than one count but fewer than ten. The germline gene is not matched at one end of the junction; a read error may be the cause. The V and J genes are TRBV7-7 and TRBJ2-1, with TRBD1 matching over 10 bases. This CDR3 region has 19 residues. Germline V CDR1 and CDR2: SSHAT, FNYEAQ (reference sequence). DNA of the CDR3: TGTGCTAGCAGCTTAGCCCCGGCCGGGGACAGGGGCAACTACAATGAGCAGTTCTTC. Translated: CASSLAPAGDRGNYNEQFF. Full variable domain (rest looked up from reference TRBV7-7 and TRBJ2-1): GAGVSQSPRYKVTKRGQDVTLRCDPISSHATLYWYQQALGQGPEFLTYFNYEAQPDKSGLPSDRFSAERPEGSISTLTIQRTEQRDSAMYRCASSLAPAGDRGNYNEQFFGPGTRLTVL.

In this sample, this clonotype turned up a few times. The chain employs TRBV5-1 and TRBJ2-7; D is uncertain. The CDR3 loop spans 14 amino acids. The V end lost 5 bases, the J end lost 2 bases, and 14 bases lay between the germline ends. In germline, CDR1 is SGHRS, CDR2 YFSETQ. The CDR3 sequence is CASSLPSIPYEQYF. DNA of the CDR3: TGCGCCAGCAGTTTACCATCGATTCCCTACGAGCAGTACTTC.

This clonotype was counted between two and nine times. The chain has TRBV10-3 and TRBJ2-5; a weak D match, TRBD2 (6 bases). Between the trimmed V and J ends, which lost 3 bases and 0 bases, there was a span of 11 bases. Germline CDR1 reads ENHRY; CDR2 reads SYGVKD. There are 15 residues in the CDR3. CDR3 DNA sequence: TGTGCCATCAGTGAAGGAGCTAGCGACCAAGAGACCCAGTACTTC. Translation gives CAISEGASDQETQYF.

The chain links TRBV20-1 to TRBJ2-3; 16 bases are shared with TRBD2. Unmatched junction bases numbered 6, after V lost 5 bases and J lost 7 bases. The CDR3 contains 15 residues. The germline CDR1 and CDR2 sequences are DFQATT and SNEGSKA (reference sequence). This CDR3 is CSAGTSGGVGNTQYF. In nucleotides, the CDR3 is TGCAGTGCTGGGACTAGCGGGGGGGTTGGAAATACGCAGTATTTT.

This clonotype was seen a single time. The chain has TRBV20-1 and TRBJ2-3; D might be TRBD2 (6 bases). Germline V gene data show CDR1 as DFQATT and CDR2 as SNEGSKA (reference sequence). This CDR3 comprises 14 residues. The V gene lost 5 bases and the J gene lost 2 bases, with 14 bases spanning the gap. This CDR3 is CSAHSWGVTDTQYF. The CDR3 nucleotides are TGCAGTGCTCACTCATGGGGGGTCACAGATACGCAGTATTTT.

The chain recombines TRBV20-1 with TRBJ1-4, with D possibly matching TRBD1 (6 bases). The V end was cut by 3 bases, the J end by 7 bases, with 12 bases between. The CDR3 has 13 residues. CDR1 DFQATT and CDR2 SNEGSKA come from the germline V gene (reference sequence). For the CDR3, the DNA is TGCAGTGCTAGTAGGGGGGCCCGTGAAAAACTGTTTTTT. It encodes CSASRGAREKLFF.